This note documents a single T cell receptor beta chain sequence. Its antigen is as yet unknown. This entry is derived from a study of vaccination effects on CD4 cells after COVID-19. The study, taken as a whole, reports: Clones arising from infection and from vaccination showed marked clonal contraction late after vaccination.

The CDR3 spans 12 residues. Trimming left V 1 base short and J 6 bases short, with 5 bases between. CDR1 SGHAT and CDR2 FQNNGV come from the germline V gene. Scientists isolated CD4+ T cells after a roughly 9-day culture period ended. The assay was immunoSEQ multiplex PCR, and TCRdb's table has in-frame clones only and misses some. Of around 30,000 clones listed, less than 85% are singletons. This TCR derives from a human donor who received a COVID-19 vaccine. This chain links TRBV11-2 with TRBJ2-3; D is unclear. Here the sequenced sample was CD4+ T cells from PBMCs cultured without peptide, taken before COVID-19 vaccination. CDR3 DNA sequence: TGTGCCAGCAGCTTAGGGGTGGATACGCAGTATTTT. Translated: CASSLGVDTQYF.